The rows below give T cell receptor beta chains drawn from one sample of a study of cytomegalovirus exposure and HLA in healthy donors. Data came from immunoSEQ multiplex PCR; TCRdb stores just in-frame clones and leaves some out. The sample has over 120,000 clones, roughly 86% seen once; the top ten hold 4.5%. Sequenced material: PBMCs. The receptors originated from a man younger than 35 in good health and CMV-seropositive. Each CDR3 is given without its conserved first and last residue. Fields, in order: CDR3 length, V gene, J gene, D gene, CDR3 protein. D genes are given only for firm matches.

>12|TRBV5-1|TRBJ2-7|TRBD1
ASSPDRGRNEQY
>12|TRBV28|TRBJ2-5|TRBD2
ASGTLAARGTQY
>11|TRBV25-1|TRBJ1-1|TRBD1
ASSEDRVRAAF
>12|TRBV14|TRBJ2-3|.
ASSQDLVTDTQY
>14|TRBV13|TRBJ2-2|.
ASSLGTGQATGELF
>10|TRBV5-6|TRBJ1-1|.
ASSLSRAEAF
>9|TRBV25-1|TRBJ1-1|.
ATRGSTEAF
>15|TRBV5-4|TRBJ2-1|.
ASSPGGGRIFYNEQF
>11|TRBV2|TRBJ2-2|.
ASSDRYTGELF
>14|TRBV30|TRBJ1-5|TRBD1
AWSPYLGQGHQPQH
>11|TRBV6-1|TRBJ1-2|TRBD1
ASSPQGDYGYT
>10|TRBV19|TRBJ1-1|TRBD1
ATRTGSTEAF
>11|TRBV19|TRBJ1-5|TRBD1
ASGTVAGQPQH
>10|TRBV30|TRBJ1-2|.
AWSWVGEGYT
>11|TRBV5-1|TRBJ1-5|.
ASSLYSNQPQH
>15|TRBV11-2|TRBJ2-5|TRBD2
ASSLVGSGGGKETQY
>13|TRBV15|TRBJ2-1|TRBD2
ATSGRTSGSGEQF
>12|TRBV6-5|TRBJ1-2|.
ASSDSSGGYGYT
>12|TRBV6-5|TRBJ2-4|.
ASRAGWQGNIQY
>12|TRBV18|TRBJ1-1|TRBD1
ASSLGQMNTEAF
>16|TRBV11-2|TRBJ1-2|TRBD1
ASSLYSGAGGSGYGYT
>13|TRBV21-1|TRBJ2-1|.
ASSSPGQEDNEQF
>13|TRBV6-1|TRBJ2-1|.
ASSEEGLGYNEQF
>9|TRBV28|TRBJ1-2|.
ASGRERGYT
>16|TRBV19|TRBJ1-1|.
ASSSRPAGGGVGHEAF
>12|TRBV27|TRBJ1-1|TRBD1
ASTPQGANTEAF
>12|TRBV11-2|TRBJ1-3|.
ASSTGSSGNTIY
>12|TRBV5-6|TRBJ1-1|.
ASSTPTWNTEAF
>13|TRBV7-9|TRBJ1-1|.
ASSLGQSMNTEAF
>14|TRBV6-1|TRBJ2-7|TRBD2
ASSEGPSGSAYEQY
>11|TRBV9|TRBJ2-5|.
ASSVDGRETQY
>13|TRBV7-6|TRBJ2-1|.
ASSPTPGVYNEQF
>11|TRBV4-1|TRBJ1-5|TRBD1
ATSAQGAQPQH
>12|TRBV30|TRBJ2-7|.
AWTLTPGSHEQY
>14|TRBV4-1|TRBJ2-7|TRBD1
ASSQALLRDRAKQY
>13|TRBV7-8|TRBJ1-5|TRBD1
ASSPDRGLNQPQH
>13|TRBV18|TRBJ2-1|TRBD2
ASTETSGVYNEQF
>12|TRBV5-1|TRBJ2-2|.
ASSRGSGSGELF
>14|TRBV11-2|TRBJ2-2|TRBD2
ASSRRGGLNTGELF
>14|TRBV4-1|TRBJ1-6|.
ASSQTQGNNNSPLH
>13|TRBV27|TRBJ2-5|.
ASTPRGGPQETQY